Listed below are T cell receptor beta chains from one sample, sequenced in a study of blood T cell repertoires in COVID-19. Sequenced by immunoSEQ multiplex PCR; TCRdb stores in-frame clones only, minus some. The table has 200,000 to 250,000 clones, 84% seen once. The sample taken for sequencing was PBMCs or T cells enriched from blood (not recorded which). Receptor source: a woman aged 35 to 49 who had recovered from COVID-19. Both conserved end residues are part of each CDR3.

TRBJ2-1 | TRBV5-4 | CASSQTGYNEQFF
TRBJ1-2 | TRBV15 | CATSTTGNYGYTF
TRBJ1-2 | TRBV11-3 | CASSSDRGLGYTF
TRBJ1-2 | TRBV3-1/TRBV3-2 | CASSQSDRNYGYTF
TRBJ2-1 | TRBV10-1 | CASSDQRRSEQFF
TRBJ2-5 | TRBV2 | CASTKAATRQETQYF
TRBJ1-3 | TRBV28 | CASYSPHTIYF
TRBJ1-6 | TRBV3-1/TRBV3-2 | CASSPAVANSPLHF
TRBJ2-2 | TRBV6-5 | CASTYDRANTGELFF
TRBJ2-1 | TRBV9 | CASSVDLAGRHEQFF
TRBJ1-2 | TRBV19 | CASSIVTGNYGYTF
TRBJ1-5 | TRBV12-3/TRBV12-4 | CASSYGPDQPQHF
TRBJ2-1 | TRBV4-3 | CASSPGEGEQFF
TRBJ1-5 | TRBV7-6 | CASSLGSVGNQPQHF
TRBJ1-4 | TRBV18 | CASSPLESNEKLFF
TRBJ2-7 | TRBV21-1 | CASSALYGASGRESYEQYF
TRBJ2-2 | TRBV19 | CASSRRQNTGELFF
TRBJ2-7 | TRBV7-8 | CASSLALDRGDYEQYF
TRBJ2-5 | TRBV18 | CASSPGLAGRETQYF
TRBJ1-2 | TRBV6-5 | CASSSTGARDYGYTF
TRBJ2-1 | TRBV29-1 | CSVEEGGRETYNEQFF
TRBJ1-6 | TRBV28 | CASRGQGALNSPLHF
TRBJ2-1 | TRBV5-1 | CASSLGPGQGNEQFF
TRBJ2-2 | TRBV7-9 | CASSARAYTGELFF
TRBJ1-5 | TRBV5-1 | CASSFDGNQPQHF
TRBJ2-3 | TRBV6-2/TRBV6-3 | CASSLVRDTQYF
TRBJ2-3 | TRBV9 | CASNNGREPPDTQYF
TRBJ1-2 | TRBV29-1 | CSVGRQDSGYGYTF
TRBJ2-3 | TRBV6-2/TRBV6-3 | CASSYPITGERIDTQYF
TRBJ2-1 | TRBV5-1 | CASSLEYDEQFF
TRBJ2-2 | TRBV28 | CASSPGQNTGELFF
TRBJ2-5 | TRBV6-5 | CASSYLIGGQETQYF
TRBJ2-5 | TRBV7-3 | CASSFGGAKGETQYF
TRBJ2-1 | TRBV5-1 | CASSLAPEGLYNEQFF
TRBJ1-1 | TRBV19 | CASSEDRDGNTEAFF
TRBJ2-7 | TRBV29-1 | CSVQRGYEQYF
TRBJ2-1 | TRBV12-5 | CASGLVPSGRSPGDYNEQFF
TRBJ2-1 | TRBV11-3 | CASSFGGKDGDEQFF
TRBJ2-4 | TRBV28 | CASSLTGTGGNIQYF
TRBJ1-2 | TRBV10-3 | CAISEKEGAFYGYTF
TRBJ2-7 | TRBV20-1 | CSWTGPYEQYF
TRBJ1-1 | TRBV5-1 | CASSLTRNTEAFF
TRBJ2-2 | TRBV10-3 | CAISELNVQGASTGELFF
TRBJ1-2 | TRBV14 | CASSQERVSGYTF
TRBJ1-1 | TRBV3-1/TRBV3-2 | CASSPEAGGAFF
TRBJ1-2 | TRBV6-5 | CASSPFQGLYGYTF
TRBJ1-5 | TRBV18 | CASSLGQDLIQPQHF
TRBJ2-6 | TRBV19 | CASSDRDRGQVGANVLTF
TRBJ2-4 | TRBV24-1 | CATSEGGQGSKNIQYF
TRBJ2-2 | TRBV18 | CASSPSQEGNTGELFF
TRBJ1-5 | TRBV7-8 | CASSHTGTSKQPQHF